The 3 T cell receptor beta chains given below trace back to one sample, sequenced in a study of blood T cell repertoires in COVID-19. The assay was immunoSEQ multiplex PCR, and TCRdb's table has in-frame clones only and misses some. The repertoire consists of about 390,000 clones, with around nine tenths occurring once and the leading ten covering 10%. Sequencing input: PBMCs or T cells enriched from blood (not recorded which). These receptors came from a woman aged 45-65 years who had recovered from COVID-19.

This clone has a handful of counts. Other nucleotide sequences from this sample produce the same CDR3. This chain links TRBV7-2 with TRBJ2-5; 12 bases match TRBD1. V lost 5 bases, J lost 5 bases, and 6 bases stayed unmatched. The CDR3 has 15 residues. Germline V gives CDR1 SGHTA, CDR2 FQGNSA. The DNA of the CDR3 is TGTGCCAGCAGCCCCGGGACAGGGGGCTCGGAGACCCAGTACTTC. It encodes CASSPGTGGSETQYF.

This clone appeared many times. The chain combines TRBV20-1 with TRBJ2-7; no reliable D call. The germline gives CDR1 DFQATT, CDR2 SNEGSKA (reference sequence). The CDR3 length is 15 residues. Trimming removed 3 bases from V and 2 bases from J, with 17 bases in between. This CDR3 is CSASYGFPRPYEQYF. Written as DNA, the CDR3 is TGCAGTGCTAGTTACGGGTTCCCAAGACCCTACGAGCAGTACTTC.

The chain is built from TRBV7-3 and TRBJ2-1, with 11 positions matching TRBD2. The V segment lost 6 bases and the J segment 4 bases; nucleotides outside the gene matches: 5. Germline V lookup: CDR1 SGHTA, CDR2 FQGTGA. The CDR3 contains 15 residues. CDR3 sequence reads: CASRPTSGAYNEQFF. DNA of the CDR3: TGTGCCAGCAGGCCGACTAGCGGGGCTTACAATGAGCAGTTCTTC.